Included here is one TCR beta chain sequence, with context. Its antigen is unidentified. Because the CDR3's place on the DNA is in doubt, the DNA is left out and the CDR3 is given as listed by TCRdb. This specimen belongs to a study of Graves' ophthalmopathy and Graves' hyperthyroidism. The CDR3 is 14 residues long, ends included. Per the germline V gene, CDR1 is SNHLY and CDR2 is FYNNEI. RNA transcripts provided the template for amplifying TCR beta CDR3 regions. The first round was an RT-PCR with HTBI primers, and the second round was a multiplex PCR. TCRdb analysed the multiplex PCR reads with MiXCR anew, one entry per CDR3 protein. Of around 1,200,000 distinct CDR3 sequences in the sample, 35% to 40% are singletons; the top ten hold 11%. Eligible hyperthyroidism cases comprised new diagnoses of under 2 months' duration in individuals aged 18 to 65. Orbital computed tomography, thyroid ultrasound, TRAb, serum thyroxine and clinical symptoms formed the basis of diagnosis.

Regarding the study as a whole: The model's ophthalmopathy progression predictions had roughly 65% sensitivity and approximately 72% specificity. Classification of ophthalmopathy versus stable hyperthyroidism by a 13-signature model yielded around 88% sensitivity and around 76% specificity.

The gene calls are TRBV2 and TRBJ2-7. Sequenced material: peripheral blood or thyroid tissue (not recorded which). The TCR comes from an adult man with Graves' hyperthyroidism. CDR3 amino acids: CACSARGGPYEQYF.